The present entry profiles one TCR beta chain with its context. This clonotype appeared a few times. The antigen it recognizes is unknown. No much larger clonotype is one base removed from it; base qualities were not supplied. This sample is drawn from a study of CD8 T cells in ankylosing spondylitis (dated by TCRdb to between 2016 and 2019). Background for the entire study: The study profiled T cell receptor beta repertoires in healthy donors and ankylosing spondylitis patients to find disease-linked TCR variants. The full study cohort was made up of under 30 ankylosing spondylitis patients and more than 90 healthy donors. Peripheral blood was sampled, and synovial fluid was also collected from ankylosing spondylitis patients.

Results the study describes overall, beyond this receptor: A TCR beta motif of eight highly homologous amino acid variants appeared characteristic of blood from ankylosing spondylitis patients. The disease-linked clones showed a CD8+ phenotype and occurred at relatively low frequencies in peripheral blood. The disease-linked clones were reported to be significantly enriched in matched synovial fluid samples from ankylosing spondylitis patients. Some of the motif variants had been reported before in the synovial fluid and blood of reactive arthritis patients, a finding that suggests common disease-initiation mechanisms.

Sequencing took place on an Illumina HiSeq 2500. Quantitative 5'-RACE with molecular barcodes was used to prepare TCR beta libraries. Concerning the study's data processing: Disease-linked TCR variants were identified with a new computational method built on a probabilistic model of VDJ rearrangement. The public reads were quality trimmed at Q25 with fastp and then assembled into clones with MiXCR by TCRdb, keeping productive beta chains. Every CDR3 protein is listed once, alongside the most common genes and DNA of its rows. The V and J calls follow TCRdb's processing rather than the paper's. For this sample there are some 54,000 distinct CDR3 sequences; 6% to 7.5% appear just once. In total, the top ten clones hold approximately 8% of the sample. V is pared back by 2 bases and J by 1 base, with 13 bases lying between the germline termini. Looking up the germline V gene yields CDR1 LGHNA and CDR2 YNFKEQ. Including cysteine and phenylalanine, the CDR3 has 16 amino acids. Of all the DNA, just the CDR3 is kept, 48 bases in frame from base 1.

What was sequenced was blood, either unsorted or a sorted T cell fraction (not recorded which). The chain employs TRBV4-2 and TRBJ2-3, with a tentative D gene TRBD2 over 6 matching bases. The source of this sequence is a female donor with ankylosing spondylitis or in good health (not recorded which). The CDR3 here reads CASSQSVKRGTDTQYF. The DNA sequence is as follows: TGTGCCAGCAGCCAAAGTGTGAAGCGGGGCACAGATACGCAGTATTTT.